Detailed here is one T cell receptor (beta chain). Its target is unknown. The data were taken from a study of shared clonotypes between healthy human individuals. Study observations and caveats: Collection of samples was limited to blood; tissue repertoires likely differ.

Only in-frame clones appear in the TCRdb table, and some are missing; sequencing was by immunoSEQ multiplex PCR. The sample shows roughly 2 million clones, 90% to 97% of them seen only once. Sequenced: naive CD4+ T cells sorted from blood. Subset indicated: CD45RA+ positively selected. The sequence derives from a man younger than 30 in good health.

CDR3 coding DNA: TGCGCCAGCAGCTTGACGGCCTTCAGCTCCTACAATGAGCAGTTCTTC. Protein product: CASSLTAFSSYNEQFF. This sequence joins TRBV5-1 and TRBJ2-1; D ambiguous. The CDR3 covers 16 residues. Per germline, CDR1 SGHRS and CDR2 YFSETQ. V was trimmed by 1 base and J by 0 bases, leaving 11 bases between them.